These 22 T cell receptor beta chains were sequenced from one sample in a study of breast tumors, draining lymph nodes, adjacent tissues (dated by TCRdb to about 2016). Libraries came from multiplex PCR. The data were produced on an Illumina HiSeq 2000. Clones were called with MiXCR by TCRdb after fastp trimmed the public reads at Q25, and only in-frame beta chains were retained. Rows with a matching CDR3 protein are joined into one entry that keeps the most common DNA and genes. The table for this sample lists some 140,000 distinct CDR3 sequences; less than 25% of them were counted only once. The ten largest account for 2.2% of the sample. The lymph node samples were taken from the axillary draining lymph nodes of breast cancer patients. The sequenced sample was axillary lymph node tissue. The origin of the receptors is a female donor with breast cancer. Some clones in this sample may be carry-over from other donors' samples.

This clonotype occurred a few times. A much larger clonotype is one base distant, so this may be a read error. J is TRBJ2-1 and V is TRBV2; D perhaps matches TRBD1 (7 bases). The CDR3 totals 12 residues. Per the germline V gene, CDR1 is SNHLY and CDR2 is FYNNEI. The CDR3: CVSRGDSNEQFF. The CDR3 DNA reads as TGTGTCAGCAGGGGGGACAGCAATGAGCAGTTCTTC.

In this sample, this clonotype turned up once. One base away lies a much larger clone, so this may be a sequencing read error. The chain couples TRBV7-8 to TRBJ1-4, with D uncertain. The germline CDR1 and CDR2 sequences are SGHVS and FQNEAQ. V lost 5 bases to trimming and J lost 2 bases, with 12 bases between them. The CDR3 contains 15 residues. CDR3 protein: CASSPHKATNEKLFF. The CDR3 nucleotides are TGTGCCAGCAGCCCGCACAAGGCGACTAATGAAAAACTGTTTTTT.

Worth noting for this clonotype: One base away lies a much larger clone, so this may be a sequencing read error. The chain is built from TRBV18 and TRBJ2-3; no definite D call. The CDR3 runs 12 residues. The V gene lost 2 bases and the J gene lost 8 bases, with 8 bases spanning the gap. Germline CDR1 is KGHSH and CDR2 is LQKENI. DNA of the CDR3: TGTGCCAGCTCACCATCGAAGGGTACGCAGTATTTT. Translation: CASSPSKGTQYF.

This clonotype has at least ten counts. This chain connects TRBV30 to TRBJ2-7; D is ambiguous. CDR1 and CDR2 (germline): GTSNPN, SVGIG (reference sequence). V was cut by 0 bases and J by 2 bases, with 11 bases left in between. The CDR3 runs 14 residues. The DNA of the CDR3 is TGTGCCTGGAGTGTAAGTCTCAGAACCTACGAGCAGTACTTC. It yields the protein CAWSVSLRTYEQYF.

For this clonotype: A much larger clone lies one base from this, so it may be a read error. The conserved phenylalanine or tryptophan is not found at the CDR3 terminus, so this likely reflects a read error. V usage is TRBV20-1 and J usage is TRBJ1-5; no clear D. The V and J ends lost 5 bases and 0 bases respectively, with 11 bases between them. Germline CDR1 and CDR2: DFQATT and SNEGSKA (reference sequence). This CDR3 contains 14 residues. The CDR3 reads CSAHAGSSNQPQHS. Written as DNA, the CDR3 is TGCAGTGCTCATGCCGGGAGTAGCAATCAGCCCCAGCATTCT.

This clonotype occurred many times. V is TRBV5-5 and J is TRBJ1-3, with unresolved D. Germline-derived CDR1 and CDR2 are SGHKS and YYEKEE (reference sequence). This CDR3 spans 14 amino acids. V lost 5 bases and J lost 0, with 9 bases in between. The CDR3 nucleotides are TGTGCCAGCAGACCGGAGAGCTCTGGAAACACCATATATTTT. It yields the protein CASRPESSGNTIYF.

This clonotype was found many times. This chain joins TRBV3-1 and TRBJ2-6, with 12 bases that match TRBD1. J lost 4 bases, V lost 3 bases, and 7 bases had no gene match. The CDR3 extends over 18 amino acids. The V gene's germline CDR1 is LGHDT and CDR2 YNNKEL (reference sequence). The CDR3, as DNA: TGTGCCAGCAGCCACCAGGGGACAGGGGGCGAGGGGGCCAACGTCCTGACTTTC. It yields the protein CASSHQGTGGEGANVLTF.

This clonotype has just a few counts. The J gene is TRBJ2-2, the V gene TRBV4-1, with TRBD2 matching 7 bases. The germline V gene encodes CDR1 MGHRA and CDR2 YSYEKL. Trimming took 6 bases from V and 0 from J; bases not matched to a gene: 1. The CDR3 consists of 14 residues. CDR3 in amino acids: CASRLATNTGELFF. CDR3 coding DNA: TGCGCCAGCAGACTAGCGACGAACACCGGGGAGCTGTTTTTT.

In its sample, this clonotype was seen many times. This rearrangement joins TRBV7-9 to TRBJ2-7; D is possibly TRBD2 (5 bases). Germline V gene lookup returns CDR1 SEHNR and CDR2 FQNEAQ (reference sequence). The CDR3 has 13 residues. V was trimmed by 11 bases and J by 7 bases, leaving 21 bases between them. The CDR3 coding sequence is TGTGCCCTGGATAAGGACGGGATGGGAGAGCAGTACTTC. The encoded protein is CALDKDGMGEQYF.

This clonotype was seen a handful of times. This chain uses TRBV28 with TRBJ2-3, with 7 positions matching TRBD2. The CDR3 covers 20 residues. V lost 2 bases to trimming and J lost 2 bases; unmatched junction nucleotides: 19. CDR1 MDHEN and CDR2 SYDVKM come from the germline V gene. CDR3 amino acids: CASSLPASGREGGITDTQYF. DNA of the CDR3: TGTGCCAGCAGTTTACCGGCTAGCGGTAGGGAGGGTGGTATCACAGATACGCAGTATTTT.

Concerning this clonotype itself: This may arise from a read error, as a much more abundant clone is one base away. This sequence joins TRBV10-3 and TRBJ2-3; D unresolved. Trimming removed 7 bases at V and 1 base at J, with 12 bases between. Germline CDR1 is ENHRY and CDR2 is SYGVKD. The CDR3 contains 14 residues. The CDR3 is CAITTYPGTDTQYF. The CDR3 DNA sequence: TGTGCCATCACCACTTACCCTGGCACAGATACGCAGTATTTT.

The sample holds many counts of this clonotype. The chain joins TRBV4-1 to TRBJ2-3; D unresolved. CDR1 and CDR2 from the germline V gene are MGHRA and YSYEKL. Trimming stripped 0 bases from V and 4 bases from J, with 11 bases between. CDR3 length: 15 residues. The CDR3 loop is CASSQDPPGPDTQYF. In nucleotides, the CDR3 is TGCGCCAGCAGCCAAGACCCCCCCGGGCCAGATACGCAGTATTTT.

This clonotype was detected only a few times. The CDR3, as DNA: TGTGCCAGCAGTTACGGACAGGGGGACCAGCCCCAGCATTTT. Protein sequence: CASSYGQGDQPQHF. The rearrangement joins TRBV6-6 to TRBJ1-5; the match to TRBD1 covers 10 bases. Trimming at V came to 2 bases and at J to 7 bases, leaving 2 bases not matched to a gene. Germline V CDR1 and CDR2: MNHNY, SVGAGI (reference sequence). The CDR3 has 14 amino acids.

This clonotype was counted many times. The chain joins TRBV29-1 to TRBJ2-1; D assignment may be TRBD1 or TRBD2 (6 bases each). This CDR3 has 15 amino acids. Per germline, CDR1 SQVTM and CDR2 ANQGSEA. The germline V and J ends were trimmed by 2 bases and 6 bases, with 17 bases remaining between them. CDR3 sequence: CSVEIGGGRSNEQFF. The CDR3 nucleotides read TGCAGCGTTGAAATCGGGGGCGGCCGAAGCAATGAGCAGTTCTTC.

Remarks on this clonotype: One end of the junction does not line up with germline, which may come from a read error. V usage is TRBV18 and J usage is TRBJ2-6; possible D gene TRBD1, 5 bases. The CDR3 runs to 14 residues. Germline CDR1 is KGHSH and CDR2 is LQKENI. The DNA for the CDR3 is TGTGCCAGCTCACCTACCTCTGGGGCCAACGACCTGACTTTC. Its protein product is CASSPTSGANDLTF.

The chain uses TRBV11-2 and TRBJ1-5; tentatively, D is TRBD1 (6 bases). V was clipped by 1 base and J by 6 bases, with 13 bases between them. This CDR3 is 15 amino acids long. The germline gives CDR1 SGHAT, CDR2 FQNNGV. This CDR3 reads CASSLGRQGSQPQHF. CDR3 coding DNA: TGTGCCAGCAGCTTAGGTCGGCAGGGGAGTCAGCCCCAGCATTTT. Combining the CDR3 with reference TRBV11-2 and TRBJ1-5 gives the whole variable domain EAGVAQSPRYKIIEKRQSVAFWCNPISGHATLYWYQQILGQGPKLLIQFQNNGVVDDSQLPKDRFSAERLKGVDSTLKIQPAKLEDSAVYLCASSLGRQGSQPQHFGDGTRLSIL.

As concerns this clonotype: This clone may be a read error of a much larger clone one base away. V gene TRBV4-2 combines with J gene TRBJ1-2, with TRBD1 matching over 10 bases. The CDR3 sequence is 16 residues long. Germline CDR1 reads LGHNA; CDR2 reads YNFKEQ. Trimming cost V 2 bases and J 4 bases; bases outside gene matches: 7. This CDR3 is CASSQTGTGEAYGYTF. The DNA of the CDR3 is TGTGCCAGCAGCCAAACCGGGACAGGGGAGGCCTATGGCTACACCTTC.

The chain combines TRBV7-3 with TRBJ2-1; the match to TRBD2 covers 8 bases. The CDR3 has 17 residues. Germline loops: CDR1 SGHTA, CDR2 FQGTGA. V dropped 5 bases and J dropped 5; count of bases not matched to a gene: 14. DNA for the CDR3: TGTGCCAGCAGCCCCCGGGGTAGCGGGATTCTGGACAATGAGCAGTTCTTC. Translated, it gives CASSPRGSGILDNEQFF.

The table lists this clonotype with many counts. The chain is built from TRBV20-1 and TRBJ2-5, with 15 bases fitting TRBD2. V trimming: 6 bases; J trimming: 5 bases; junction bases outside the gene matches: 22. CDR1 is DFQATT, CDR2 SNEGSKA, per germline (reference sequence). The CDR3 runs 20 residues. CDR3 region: CSANPTPGLAGGGLEETQYF. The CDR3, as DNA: TGCAGTGCAAACCCAACACCGGGACTAGCGGGAGGCGGCTTAGAGGAGACCCAGTACTTC.

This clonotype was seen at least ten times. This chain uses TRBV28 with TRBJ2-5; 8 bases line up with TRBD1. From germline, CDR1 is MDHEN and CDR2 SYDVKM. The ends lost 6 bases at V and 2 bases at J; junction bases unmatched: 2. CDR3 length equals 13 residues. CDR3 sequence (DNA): TGTGCCAGCAGCGACAGGGGTCAAGAGACCCAGTACTTC. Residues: CASSDRGQETQYF.

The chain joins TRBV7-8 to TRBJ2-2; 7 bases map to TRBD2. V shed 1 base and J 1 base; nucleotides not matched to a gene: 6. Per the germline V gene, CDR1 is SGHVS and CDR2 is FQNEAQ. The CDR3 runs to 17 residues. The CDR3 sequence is CASSLGAGWMNTGELFF. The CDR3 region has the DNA TGTGCCAGCAGCTTAGGAGCGGGGTGGATGAACACCGGGGAGCTGTTTTTT.

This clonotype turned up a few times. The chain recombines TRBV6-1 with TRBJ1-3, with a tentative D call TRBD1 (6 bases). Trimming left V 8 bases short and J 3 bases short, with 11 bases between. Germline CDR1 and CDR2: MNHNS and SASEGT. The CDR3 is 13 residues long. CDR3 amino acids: CASQGTIGNTIYF. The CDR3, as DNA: TGTGCCAGCCAAGGGACAATTGGAAACACCATATATTTT.